Included here is one T cell receptor (beta chain) sequence, with context. This sample is drawn from a study of blood T cell repertoires in COVID-19. Looking at the study overall: The cDNA or gDNA used as material had been derived from T cells, B-cell-depleted T cells, or PBMCs.

This table comes from immunoSEQ multiplex PCR, and its TCRdb copy is limited to in-frame clones, with some not included. Of 350,000 to 400,000 clones in the sample, more than 85% are singletons; the top ten hold about 0.9%. V gave up 3 bases and J gave up 4 bases; unmatched junction bases: 9. The CDR3 loop spans 16 amino acids. The germline V gene encodes CDR1 SEHNR and CDR2 FQNEAQ (reference sequence). A PCR-confirmed or clinician-diagnosed COVID-19 case had contacted exposed participants within 2 weeks of entry. Sequenced material: PBMCs or T cells enriched from blood (not recorded which). The sequence was obtained from a middle-aged woman who had been exposed to COVID-19. The chain uses TRBV7-9 and TRBJ2-3; 8 bases line up with TRBD2. The CDR3 protein is CASSFTVGGGSDTQYF. The CDR3 DNA is TGTGCCAGCAGCTTTACCGTGGGCGGGGGGTCAGATACGCAGTATTTT.